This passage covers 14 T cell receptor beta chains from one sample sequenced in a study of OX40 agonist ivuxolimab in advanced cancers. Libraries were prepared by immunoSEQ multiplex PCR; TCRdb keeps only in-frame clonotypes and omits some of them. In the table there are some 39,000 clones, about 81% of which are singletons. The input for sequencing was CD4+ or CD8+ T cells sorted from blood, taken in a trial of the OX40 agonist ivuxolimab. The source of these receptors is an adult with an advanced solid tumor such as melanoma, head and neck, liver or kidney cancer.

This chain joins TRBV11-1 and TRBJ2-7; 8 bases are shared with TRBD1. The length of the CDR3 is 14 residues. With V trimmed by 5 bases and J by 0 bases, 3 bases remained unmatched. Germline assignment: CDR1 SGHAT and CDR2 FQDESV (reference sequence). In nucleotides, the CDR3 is TGTGCCAGCAGCCAGGGGGCCCCCTCCTACGAGCAGTACTTC. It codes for CASSQGAPSYEQYF.

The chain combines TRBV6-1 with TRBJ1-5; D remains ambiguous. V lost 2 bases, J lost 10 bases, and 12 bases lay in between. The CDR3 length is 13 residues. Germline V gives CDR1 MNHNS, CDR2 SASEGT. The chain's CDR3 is CASSERALGPQHF. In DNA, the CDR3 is TGTGCCAGCAGTGAAAGGGCTTTGGGCCCCCAGCATTTT.

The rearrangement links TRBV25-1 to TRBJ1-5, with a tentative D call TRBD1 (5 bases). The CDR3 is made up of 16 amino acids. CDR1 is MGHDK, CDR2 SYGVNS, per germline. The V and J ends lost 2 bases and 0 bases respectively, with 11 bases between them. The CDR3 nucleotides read TGTGCCAGCAGTGAAACATCAGGGAATAGCAATCAGCCCCAGCATTTT. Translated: CASSETSGNSNQPQHF.

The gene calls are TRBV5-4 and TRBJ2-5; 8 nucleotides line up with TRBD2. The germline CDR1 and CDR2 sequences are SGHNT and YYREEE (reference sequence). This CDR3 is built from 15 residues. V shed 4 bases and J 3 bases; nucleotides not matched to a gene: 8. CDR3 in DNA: TGTGCCAGCAGCAGGTCCGGGACTAGTAAAGAGACCCAGTACTTC. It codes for CASSRSGTSKETQYF.

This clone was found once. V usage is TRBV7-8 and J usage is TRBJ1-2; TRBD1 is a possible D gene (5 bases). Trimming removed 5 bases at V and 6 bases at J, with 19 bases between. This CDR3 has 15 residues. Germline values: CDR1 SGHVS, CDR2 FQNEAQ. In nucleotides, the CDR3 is TGTGCCAGCAGCCCCCGACAGAGTCCAACGAATGGCTACACCTTC. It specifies CASSPRQSPTNGYTF. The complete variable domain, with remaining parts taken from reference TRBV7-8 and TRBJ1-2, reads GAGVSQSPRYKVAKRGQDVALRCDPISGHVSLFWYQQALGQGPEFLTYFQNEAQLDKSGLPSDRFFAERPEGSVSTLKIQRTQQEDSAVYLCASSPRQSPTNGYTFGSGTRLTVV.

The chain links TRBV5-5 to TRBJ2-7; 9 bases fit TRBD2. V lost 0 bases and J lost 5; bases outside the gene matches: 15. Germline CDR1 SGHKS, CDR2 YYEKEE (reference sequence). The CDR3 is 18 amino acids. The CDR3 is CASSLDLSRAGGPHEQYV. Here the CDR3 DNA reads TGTGCCAGCAGCTTGGATCTCTCCAGGGCGGGAGGGCCTCACGAGCAGTACGTC.

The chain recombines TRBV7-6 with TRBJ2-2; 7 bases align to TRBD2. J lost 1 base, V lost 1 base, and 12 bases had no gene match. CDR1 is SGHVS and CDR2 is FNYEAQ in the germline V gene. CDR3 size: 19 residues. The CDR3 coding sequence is TGTGCCAGCAGCTTAGGGTTGTCTAGCGGATTTTTGAACACCGGGGAGCTGTTTTTT. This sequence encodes CASSLGLSSGFLNTGELFF. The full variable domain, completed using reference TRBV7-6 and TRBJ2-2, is GAGVSQSPRYKVTKRGQDVALRCDPISGHVSLYWYRQALGQGPEFLTYFNYEAQQDKSGLPNDRFSAERPEGSISTLTIQRTEQRDSAMYRCASSLGLSSGFLNTGELFFGEGSRLTVL.

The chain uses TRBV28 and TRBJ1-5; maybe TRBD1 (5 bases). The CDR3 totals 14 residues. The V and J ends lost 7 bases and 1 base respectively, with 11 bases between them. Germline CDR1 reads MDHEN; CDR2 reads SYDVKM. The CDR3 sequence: CASTIGASNQPQHF. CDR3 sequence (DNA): TGTGCCAGCACCATCGGGGCGAGCAATCAGCCCCAGCATTTT.

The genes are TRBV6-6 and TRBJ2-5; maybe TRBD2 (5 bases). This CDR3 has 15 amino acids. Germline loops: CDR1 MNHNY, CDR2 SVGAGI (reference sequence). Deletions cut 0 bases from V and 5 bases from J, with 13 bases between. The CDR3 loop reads CASSYSRELVETQYF. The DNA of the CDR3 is TGTGCCAGCAGTTACTCGAGAGAACTAGTGGAGACCCAGTACTTC.

The CDR3 DNA follows: TGTGCCAGCAGGGCGGGGAATTCACCCCTCCACTTT. Its protein is CASRAGNSPLHF. The gene calls are TRBV2 and TRBJ1-6; D gene uncertain. Germline CDR1 reads SNHLY; CDR2 reads FYNNEI. This CDR3 spans 12 amino acids. Trimming left V 6 bases short and J 7 bases short, with 7 bases between.

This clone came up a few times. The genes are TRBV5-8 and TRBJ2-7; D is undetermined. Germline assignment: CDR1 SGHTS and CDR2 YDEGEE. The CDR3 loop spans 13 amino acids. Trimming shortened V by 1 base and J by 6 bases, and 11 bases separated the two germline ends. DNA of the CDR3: TGTGCCAGCAGCTTGCTCGATCCTTTCGAGCAGTACTTC. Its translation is CASSLLDPFEQYF.

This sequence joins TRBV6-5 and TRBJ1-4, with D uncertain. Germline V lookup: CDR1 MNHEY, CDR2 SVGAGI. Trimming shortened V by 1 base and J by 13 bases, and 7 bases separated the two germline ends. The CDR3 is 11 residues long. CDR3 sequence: CASSYYGRLFF. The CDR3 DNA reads TGTGCCAGCAGTTACTACGGGAGACTGTTTTTT.

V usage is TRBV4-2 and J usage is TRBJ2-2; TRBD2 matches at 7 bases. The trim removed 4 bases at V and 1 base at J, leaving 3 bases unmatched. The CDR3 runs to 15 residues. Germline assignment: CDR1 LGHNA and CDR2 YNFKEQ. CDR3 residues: CASSPLAGNTGELFF. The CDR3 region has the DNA TGTGCCAGCAGCCCCTTAGCGGGGAACACCGGGGAGCTGTTTTTT.

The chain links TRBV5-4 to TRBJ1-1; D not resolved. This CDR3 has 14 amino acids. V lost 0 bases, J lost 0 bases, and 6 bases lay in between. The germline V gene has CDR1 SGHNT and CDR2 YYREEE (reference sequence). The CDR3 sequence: CASSLAVMNTEAFF. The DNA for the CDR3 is TGTGCCAGCAGCTTGGCAGTCATGAACACTGAAGCTTTCTTT.